The clone carrying this TCR beta chain appeared a single time. Its antigen is unidentified. The repertoire was sequenced with immunoSEQ multiplex PCR; TCRdb's copy has only in-frame clones and lacks some. Here the sample spans under 400,000 clones, roughly 90% being singletons. The sample originates from a study of cytomegalovirus exposure and HLA in healthy donors. The donors were part of the 120-subject validation cohort, which stood apart from the approximately 670-subject first cohort. J was trimmed by 3 bases and V by 5 bases; bases with no gene match: 2. CDR1 PRHDT and CDR2 FYEKMQ come from the germline V gene (reference sequence). This CDR3 contains 14 residues. Study-level results: According to a subsequent analysis, TCR clusters from the first cohort were inclined to appear together in the 120 validation repertoires. Published work reported that the classifier diagnosed cytomegalovirus status with high specificity and sensitivity.

Sequenced: PBMCs. The receptor was isolated from a man aged 30 to 45 in good health and CMV-seronegative. The genes are TRBV13 and TRBJ2-3; TRBD1 matches at 10 bases. CDR3 nucleotides: TGTGCCAGCAGCCCGGGACAGGGGACAGATACGCAGTATTTT. Protein product: CASSPGQGTDTQYF.